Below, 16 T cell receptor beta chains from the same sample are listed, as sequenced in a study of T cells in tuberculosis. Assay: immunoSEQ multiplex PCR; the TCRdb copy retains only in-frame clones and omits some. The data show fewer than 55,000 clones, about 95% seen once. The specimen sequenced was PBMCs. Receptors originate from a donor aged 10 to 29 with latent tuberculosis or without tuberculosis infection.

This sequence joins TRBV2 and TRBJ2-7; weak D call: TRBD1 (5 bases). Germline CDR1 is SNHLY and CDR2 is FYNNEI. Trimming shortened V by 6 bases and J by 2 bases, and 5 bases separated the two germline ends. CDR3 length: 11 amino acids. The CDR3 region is CASRQAYEQYF. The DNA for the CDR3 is TGTGCCAGCAGACAGGCCTACGAGCAGTACTTC.

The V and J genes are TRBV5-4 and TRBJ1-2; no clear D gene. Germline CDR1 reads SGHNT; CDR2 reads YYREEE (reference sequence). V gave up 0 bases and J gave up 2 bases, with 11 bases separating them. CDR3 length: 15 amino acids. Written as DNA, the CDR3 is TGTGCCAGCAGCTTGGTGGGCAGGTTGAACTATGGCTACACCTTC. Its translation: CASSLVGRLNYGYTF.

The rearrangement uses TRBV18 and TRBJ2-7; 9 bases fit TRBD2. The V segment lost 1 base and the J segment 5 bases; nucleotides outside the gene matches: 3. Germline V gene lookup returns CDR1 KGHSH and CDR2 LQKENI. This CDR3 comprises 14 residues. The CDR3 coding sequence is TGTGCCAGCTCACCACTAGCGGGAGTGAACGAGCAGTACTTC. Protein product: CASSPLAGVNEQYF.

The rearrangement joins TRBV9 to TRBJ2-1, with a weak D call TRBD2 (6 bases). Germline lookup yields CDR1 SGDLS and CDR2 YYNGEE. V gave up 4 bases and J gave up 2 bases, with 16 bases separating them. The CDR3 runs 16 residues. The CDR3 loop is CASSPRGGIPYNEQFF. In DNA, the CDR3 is TGTGCCAGCAGCCCCCGTGGGGGGATTCCCTACAATGAGCAGTTCTTC. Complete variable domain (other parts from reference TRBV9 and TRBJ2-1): DSGVTQTPKHLITATGQRVTLRCSPRSGDLSVYWYQQSLDQGLQFLIQYYNGEERAKGNILERFSAQQFPDLHSELNLSSLELGDSALYFCASSPRGGIPYNEQFFGPGTRLTVL.

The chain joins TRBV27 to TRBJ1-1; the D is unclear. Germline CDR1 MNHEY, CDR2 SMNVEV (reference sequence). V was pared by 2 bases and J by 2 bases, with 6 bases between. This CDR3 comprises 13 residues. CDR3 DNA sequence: TGTGCCAGCAGTTTAAGTAGAAACACTGAAGCTTTCTTT. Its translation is CASSLSRNTEAFF.

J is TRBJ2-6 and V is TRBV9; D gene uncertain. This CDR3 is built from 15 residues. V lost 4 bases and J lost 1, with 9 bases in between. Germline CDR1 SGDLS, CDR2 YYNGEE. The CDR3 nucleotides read TGTGCCAGCAGCCCCGGTCTGTCTGGGGCCAACGTCCTGACTTTC. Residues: CASSPGLSGANVLTF.

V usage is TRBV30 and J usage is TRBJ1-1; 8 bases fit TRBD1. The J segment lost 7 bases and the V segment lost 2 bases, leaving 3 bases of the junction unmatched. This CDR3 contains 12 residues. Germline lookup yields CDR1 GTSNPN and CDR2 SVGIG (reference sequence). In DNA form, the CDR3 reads TGTGCCTGGAGTCCGGACAGGGATGAAGCTTTCTTT. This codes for CAWSPDRDEAFF.

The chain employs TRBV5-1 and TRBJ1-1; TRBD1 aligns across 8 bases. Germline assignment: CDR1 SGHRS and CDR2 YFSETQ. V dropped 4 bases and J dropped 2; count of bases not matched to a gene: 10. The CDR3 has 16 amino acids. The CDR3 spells CASSPGWGQANTEAFF. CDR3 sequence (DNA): TGCGCCAGCAGCCCGGGTTGGGGACAGGCTAACACTGAAGCTTTCTTT.

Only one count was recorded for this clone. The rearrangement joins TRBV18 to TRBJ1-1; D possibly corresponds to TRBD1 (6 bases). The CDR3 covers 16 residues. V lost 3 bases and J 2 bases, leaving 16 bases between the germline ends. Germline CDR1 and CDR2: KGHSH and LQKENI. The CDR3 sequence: CASSPLQGNGNTEAFF. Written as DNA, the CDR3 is TGTGCCAGCTCACCGCTCCAGGGGAACGGTAACACTGAAGCTTTCTTT.

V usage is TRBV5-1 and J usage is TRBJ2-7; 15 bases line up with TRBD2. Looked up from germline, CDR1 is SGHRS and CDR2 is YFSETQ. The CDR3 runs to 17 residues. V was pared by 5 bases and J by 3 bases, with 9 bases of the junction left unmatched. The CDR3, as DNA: TGCGCCAGCAGTCCTGGACTAGCGGGGGGGATGAACTACGAGCAGTACTTC. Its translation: CASSPGLAGGMNYEQYF.

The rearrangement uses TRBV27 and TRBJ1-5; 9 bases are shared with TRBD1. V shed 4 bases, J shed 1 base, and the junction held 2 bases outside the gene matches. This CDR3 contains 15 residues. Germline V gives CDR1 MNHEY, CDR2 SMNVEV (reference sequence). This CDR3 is CASSSGQGSNQPQHF. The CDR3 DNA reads TGTGCCAGCAGTTCGGGACAGGGCAGCAATCAGCCCCAGCATTTT.

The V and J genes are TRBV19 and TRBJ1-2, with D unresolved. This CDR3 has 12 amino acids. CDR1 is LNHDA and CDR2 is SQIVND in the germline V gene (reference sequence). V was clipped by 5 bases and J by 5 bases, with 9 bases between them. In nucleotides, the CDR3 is TGTGCCAGTAGTTTCACAGAGTATGGCTACACCTTC. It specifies CASSFTEYGYTF. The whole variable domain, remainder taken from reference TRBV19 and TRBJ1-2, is DGGITQSPKYLFRKEGQNVTLSCEQNLNHDAMYWYRQDPGQGLRLIYYSQIVNDFQKGDIAEGYSVSREKKESFPLTVTSAQKNPTAFYLCASSFTEYGYTFGSGTRLTVV.

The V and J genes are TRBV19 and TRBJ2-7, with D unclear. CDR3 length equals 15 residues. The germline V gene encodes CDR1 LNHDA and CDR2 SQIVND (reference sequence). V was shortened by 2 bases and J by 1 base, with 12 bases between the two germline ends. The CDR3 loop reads CASSIRDILSYEQYF. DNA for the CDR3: TGTGCCAGTAGTATACGAGACATCTTATCCTACGAGCAGTACTTC.

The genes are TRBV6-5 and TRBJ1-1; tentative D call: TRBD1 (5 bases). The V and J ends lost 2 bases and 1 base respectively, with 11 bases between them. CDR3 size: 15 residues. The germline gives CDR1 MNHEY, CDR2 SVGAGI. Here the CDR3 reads CASSYGRGWNTEAFF. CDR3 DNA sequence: TGTGCCAGCAGTTACGGGAGGGGTTGGAACACTGAAGCTTTCTTT.

The CDR3 nucleotides read TGCGCCAGCAGCTTGGAGGACACCTATACGCAGTATTTT. Its translation is CASSLEDTYTQYF. The gene calls are TRBV5-1 and TRBJ2-3, with D perhaps matching TRBD1 (5 bases). The CDR3 totals 13 residues. Germline V lookup: CDR1 SGHRS, CDR2 YFSETQ. Trimming removed 0 bases at V and 7 bases at J, with 9 bases between.

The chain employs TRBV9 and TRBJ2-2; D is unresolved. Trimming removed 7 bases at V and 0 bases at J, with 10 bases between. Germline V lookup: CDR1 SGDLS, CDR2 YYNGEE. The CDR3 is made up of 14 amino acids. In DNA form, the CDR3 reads TGTGCCAGCGGGCCACAATCGAACACCGGGGAGCTGTTTTTT. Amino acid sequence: CASGPQSNTGELFF.